This T cell receptor (beta chain) was sequenced for a study of CD4 T cells in relation to SARS-CoV-2 and coronaviruses. Study at large: TCR beta CDR3s were sequenced after approximately ten-day antigen culture of PBMCs. Of the patients, under 10 were male, a few female, two Hispanic.

Profiling relied on immunoSEQ multiplex PCR, and the TCRdb table lists in-frame clones only, not all of them. Here the sample spans approximately 41,000 clones, over 70% being singletons. Concerning this clone itself: Its antigen is unidentified.

CD4 enrichment then naive enrichment separated naive from memory CD4+ cells. For approximately 10 days, 10^5 sorted CD4+ cells grew with T cell-depleted PBMCs and CEF. The germline CDR1 and CDR2 sequences are LNHNV and YYDKDF (reference sequence). This CDR3 has 15 residues. The V end lost 0 bases, the J end lost 7 bases, and 16 bases lay between the germline ends. The source of this sequence is an adult with COVID-19. What was sequenced was memory CD4+ T cells from PBMCs, cultured in vitro. The chain carries TRBV15 and TRBJ2-7, with D possibly being TRBD2 (7 bases). CDR3 sequence (DNA): TGTGCCACCAGCAGAGATTTTGGGGGAGGGGGGGAGCAGTACTTC. It yields the protein CATSRDFGGGGEQYF. The whole variable domain, filled in from reference TRBV15 and TRBJ2-7, reads DAMVIQNPRYQVTQFGKPVTLSCSQTLNHNVMYWYQQKSSQAPKLLFHYYDKDFNNEADTPDNFQSRRPNTSFCFLDIRSPGLGDTAMYLCATSRDFGGGGEQYFGPGTRLTVT.